This TCR beta chain appears in the sequencing data of a study of graft-versus-host responses after intestinal transplantation. Co-plating was performed using about 200,000 CFSE-labeled responder cells and about 200,000 irradiated, violet-dye-labeled stimulator cells. Assay used: immunoSEQ multiplex PCR; TCRdb lists only in-frame clones, some missing. The data show 2,000 to 2,500 clones, 25% to 30% seen once. Trimming removed 4 bases from V and 5 bases from J, with 9 bases in between. The CDR3 loop spans 13 amino acids. Looked up from germline, CDR1 is LNHDA and CDR2 is SQIVND (reference sequence). This clone was recorded only once.

Sample: alloreactive CD8+ T cells from a mixed lymphocyte reaction culture, taken before transplantation. Subset indicated: CFSE-low proliferating T cells sorted from roughly six-day pre-transplant mixed lymphocyte reaction (GvH or HvG direction). The TCR sequence derives from a human patient who was an organ donor for intestinal transplantation. V gene TRBV19 combines with J gene TRBJ1-5; D is unclear. The CDR3 loop reads CASSTHRDQPQHF. CDR3 coding DNA: TGTGCCAGTAGTACCCACAGAGATCAGCCCCAGCATTTT.